This TCR beta chain stems from a study of CD8 T cells in Susac syndrome. This CDR3 is built from 16 residues. The germline V gene encodes CDR1 SGHRS and CDR2 YFSETQ. V gave up 2 bases and J gave up 4 bases; unmatched junction bases: 8. Reverse transcription of roughly 0.5 to 1 ug RNA was performed with random hexamers. TCRdb redid the calling of the immunoSEQ multiplex PCR reads with MiXCR, one entry per CDR3 protein. The sample records 150,000 to 200,000 distinct CDR3 sequences, 90% to 97% being singletons. The chain carries TRBV5-1 and TRBJ1-2, with 10 bases fitting TRBD1. The sequenced sample consisted of CD4+ T cells from PBMCs. The TCR originated in a human donor with Susac syndrome. The CDR3 coding sequence is TGCGCCAGCAGCTTTGGAGGACAGGGGGAGGGCTATGGCTACACCTTC. As protein: CASSFGGQGEGYGYTF.